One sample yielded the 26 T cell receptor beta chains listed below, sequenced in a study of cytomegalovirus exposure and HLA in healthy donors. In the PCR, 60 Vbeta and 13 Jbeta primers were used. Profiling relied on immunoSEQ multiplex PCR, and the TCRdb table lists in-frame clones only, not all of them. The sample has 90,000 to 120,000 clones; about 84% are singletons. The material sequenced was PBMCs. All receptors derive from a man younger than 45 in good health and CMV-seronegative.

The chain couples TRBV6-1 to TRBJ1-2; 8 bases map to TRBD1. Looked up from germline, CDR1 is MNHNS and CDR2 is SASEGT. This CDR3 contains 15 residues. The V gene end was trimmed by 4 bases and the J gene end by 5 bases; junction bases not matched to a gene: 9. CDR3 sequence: CASSADRTGHYGYTF. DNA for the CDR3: TGTGCCAGCAGTGCCGATAGGACAGGGCATTATGGCTACACCTTC.

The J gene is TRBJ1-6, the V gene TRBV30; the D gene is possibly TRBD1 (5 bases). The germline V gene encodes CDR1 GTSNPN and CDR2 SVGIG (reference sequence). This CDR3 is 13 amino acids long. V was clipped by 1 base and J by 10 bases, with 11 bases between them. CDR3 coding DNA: TGTGCCTGGAGTGAACAGGCGGGATCACCCCTCCACTTT. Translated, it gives CAWSEQAGSPLHF.

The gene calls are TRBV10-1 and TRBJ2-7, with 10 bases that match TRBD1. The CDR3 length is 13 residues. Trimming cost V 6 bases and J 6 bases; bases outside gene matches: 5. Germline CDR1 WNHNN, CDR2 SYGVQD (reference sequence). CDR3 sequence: CASSSRDRGEQYF. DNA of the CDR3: TGCGCCAGCAGCTCCCGGGACAGGGGCGAGCAGTACTTC.

CDR3 sequence reads: CASNRAGGADTQYF. Here the CDR3 DNA reads TGTGCCAGCAATCGGGCGGGGGGGGCAGATACGCAGTATTTT. The rearrangement links TRBV9 to TRBJ2-3; 9 bases align to TRBD2. Germline loops: CDR1 SGDLS, CDR2 YYNGEE. J gave up 4 bases and V 6 bases, and 6 bases lay outside the gene matches. There are 14 residues in the CDR3.

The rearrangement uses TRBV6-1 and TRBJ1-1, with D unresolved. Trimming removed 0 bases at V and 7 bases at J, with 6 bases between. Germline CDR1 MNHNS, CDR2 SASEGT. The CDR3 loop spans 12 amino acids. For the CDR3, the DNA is TGTGCCAGCAGTGAAGCGGCAATTGAAGCTTTCTTT. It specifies CASSEAAIEAFF.

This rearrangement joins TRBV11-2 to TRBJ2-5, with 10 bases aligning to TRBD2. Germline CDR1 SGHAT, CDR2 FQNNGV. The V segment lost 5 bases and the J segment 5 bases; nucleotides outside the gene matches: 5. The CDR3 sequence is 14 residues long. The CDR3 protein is CASSLYSGGETQYF. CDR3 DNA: TGTGCCAGCAGCCTATATAGCGGGGGGGAGACCCAGTACTTC. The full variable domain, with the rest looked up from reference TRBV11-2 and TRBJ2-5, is EAGVAQSPRYKIIEKRQSVAFWCNPISGHATLYWYQQILGQGPKLLIQFQNNGVVDDSQLPKDRFSAERLKGVDSTLKIQPAKLEDSAVYLCASSLYSGGETQYFGPGTRLLVL.

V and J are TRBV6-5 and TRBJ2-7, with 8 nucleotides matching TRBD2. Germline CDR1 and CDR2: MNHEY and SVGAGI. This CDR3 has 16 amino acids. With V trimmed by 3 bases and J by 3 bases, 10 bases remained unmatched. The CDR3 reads CASSYKRAGGYYEQYF. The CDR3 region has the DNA TGTGCCAGCAGTTATAAGAGGGCGGGAGGATACTACGAGCAGTACTTC.

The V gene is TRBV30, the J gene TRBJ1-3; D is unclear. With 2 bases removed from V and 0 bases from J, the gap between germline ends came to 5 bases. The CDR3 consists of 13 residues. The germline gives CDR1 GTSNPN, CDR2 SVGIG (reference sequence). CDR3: CAWSSISGNTIYF. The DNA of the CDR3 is TGTGCCTGGAGTAGCATCTCTGGAAACACCATATATTTT.

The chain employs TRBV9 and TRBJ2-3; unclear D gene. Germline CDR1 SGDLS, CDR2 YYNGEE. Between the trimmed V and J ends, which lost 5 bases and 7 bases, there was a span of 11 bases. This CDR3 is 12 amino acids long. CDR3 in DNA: TGTGCCAGCAGTCCTAACTTCAATACGCAGTATTTT. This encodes CASSPNFNTQYF.

CDR3 bases: TGTGCCAGCAGCAACCCCAGGGGTGAAGCTTTCTTT. It specifies CASSNPRGEAFF. The J gene is TRBJ1-1, the V gene TRBV7-9; D is possibly TRBD1 (6 bases). The CDR3 loop spans 12 amino acids. V dropped 5 bases and J dropped 7 bases, with 11 bases sitting between them. Germline CDR1 reads SEHNR; CDR2 reads FQNEAQ (reference sequence).

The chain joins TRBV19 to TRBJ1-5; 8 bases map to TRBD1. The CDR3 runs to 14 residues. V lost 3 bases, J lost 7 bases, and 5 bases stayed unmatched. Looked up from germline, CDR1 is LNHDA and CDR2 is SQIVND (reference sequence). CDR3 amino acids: CASSIGQGLQPQHF. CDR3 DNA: TGTGCCAGTAGTATTGGACAGGGACTCCAGCCCCAGCATTTT.

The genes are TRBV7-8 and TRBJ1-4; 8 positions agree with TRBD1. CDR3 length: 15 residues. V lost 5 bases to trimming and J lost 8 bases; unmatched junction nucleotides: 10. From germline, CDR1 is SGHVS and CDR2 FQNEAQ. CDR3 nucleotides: TGTGCCAGCAGCCCGTTCCGGACAGGGCACGAAAAACTGTTTTTT. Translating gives CASSPFRTGHEKLFF.

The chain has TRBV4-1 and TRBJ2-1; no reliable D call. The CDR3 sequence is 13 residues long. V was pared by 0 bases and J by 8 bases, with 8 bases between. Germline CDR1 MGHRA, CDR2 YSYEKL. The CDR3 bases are TGCGCCAGCAGCCAAGATCTAAAAGATGAGCAGTTCTTC. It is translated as CASSQDLKDEQFF.

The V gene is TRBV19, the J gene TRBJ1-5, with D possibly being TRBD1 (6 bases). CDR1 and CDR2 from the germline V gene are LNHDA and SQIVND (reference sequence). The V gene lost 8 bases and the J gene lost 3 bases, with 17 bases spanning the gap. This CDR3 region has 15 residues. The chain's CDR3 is CASRAGASYNQPQHF. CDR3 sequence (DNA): TGTGCCAGTCGCGCGGGGGCATCATACAATCAGCCCCAGCATTTT.

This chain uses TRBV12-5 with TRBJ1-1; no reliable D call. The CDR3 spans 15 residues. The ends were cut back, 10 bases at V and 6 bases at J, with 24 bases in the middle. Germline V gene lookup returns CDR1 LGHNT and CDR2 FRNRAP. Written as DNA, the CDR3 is TGTGCTACCTGTGACGAGGGTGCAATTCGGGCTGAAGCTTTCTTT. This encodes CATCDEGAIRAEAFF. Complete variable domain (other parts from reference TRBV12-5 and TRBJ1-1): DARVTQTPRHKVTEMGQEVTMRCQPILGHNTVFWYRQTMMQGLELLAYFRNRAPLDDSGMPKDRFSAEMPDATLATLKIQPSEPRDSAVYFCATCDEGAIRAEAFFGQGTRLTVV.

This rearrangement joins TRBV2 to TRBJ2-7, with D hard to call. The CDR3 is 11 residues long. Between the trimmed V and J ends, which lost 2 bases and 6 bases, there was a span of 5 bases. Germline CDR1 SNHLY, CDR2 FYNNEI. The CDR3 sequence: CASSEYGEQYF. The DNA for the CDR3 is TGTGCCAGCAGTGAATACGGCGAGCAGTACTTC.

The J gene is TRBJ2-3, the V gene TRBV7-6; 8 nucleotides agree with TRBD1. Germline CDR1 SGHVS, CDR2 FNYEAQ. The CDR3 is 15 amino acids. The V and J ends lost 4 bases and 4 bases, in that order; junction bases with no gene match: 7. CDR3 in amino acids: CASSSQGVESDTQYF. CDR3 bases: TGTGCCAGCAGCTCACAGGGGGTAGAGTCAGATACGCAGTATTTT.

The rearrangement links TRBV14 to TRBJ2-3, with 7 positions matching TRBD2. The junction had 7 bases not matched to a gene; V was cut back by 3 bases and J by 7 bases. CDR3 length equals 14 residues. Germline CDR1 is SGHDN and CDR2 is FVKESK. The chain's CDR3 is CASSHPRGGNTQYF. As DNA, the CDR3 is TGTGCCAGCAGCCATCCGAGGGGAGGGAATACGCAGTATTTT.

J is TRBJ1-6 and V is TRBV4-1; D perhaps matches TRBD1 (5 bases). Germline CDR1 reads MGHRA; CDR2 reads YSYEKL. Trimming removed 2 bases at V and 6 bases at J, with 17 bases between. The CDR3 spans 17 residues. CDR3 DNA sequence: TGCGCCAGCAGCCAACTGACGGGGACGGGACTTAATTCACCCCTCCACTTT. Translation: CASSQLTGTGLNSPLHF.

This CDR3 is CASSFGGPTDTQYF. In DNA form, the CDR3 reads TGTGCCAGCAGCTTCGGGGGGCCCACAGATACGCAGTATTTT. V and J are TRBV7-9 and TRBJ2-3; tentative D call: TRBD2 (7 bases). Trimming took 3 bases from V and 2 from J, leaving 9 bases between them. Per the germline V gene, CDR1 is SEHNR and CDR2 is FQNEAQ (reference sequence). The CDR3 sequence is 14 residues long.

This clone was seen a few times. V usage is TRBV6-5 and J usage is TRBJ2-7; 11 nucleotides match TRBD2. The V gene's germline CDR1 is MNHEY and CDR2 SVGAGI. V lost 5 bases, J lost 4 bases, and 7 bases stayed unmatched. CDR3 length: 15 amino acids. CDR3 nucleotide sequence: TGTGCCAGCAGTCACGGGACTAGCGGTCCGTACGAGCAGTACTTC. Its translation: CASSHGTSGPYEQYF.

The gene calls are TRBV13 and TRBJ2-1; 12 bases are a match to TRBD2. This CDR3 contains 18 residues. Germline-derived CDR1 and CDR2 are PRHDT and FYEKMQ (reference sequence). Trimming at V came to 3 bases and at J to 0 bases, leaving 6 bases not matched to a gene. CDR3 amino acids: CASSLGLAGGSSYNEQFF. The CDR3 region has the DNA TGTGCCAGCAGCTTGGGGCTAGCGGGGGGGAGCTCCTACAATGAGCAGTTCTTC.

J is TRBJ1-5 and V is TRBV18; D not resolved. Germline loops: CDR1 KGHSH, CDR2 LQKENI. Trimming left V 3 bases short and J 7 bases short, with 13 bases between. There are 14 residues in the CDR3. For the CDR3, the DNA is TGTGCCAGCTCACCCGGGTCTATGAGGCAGCCCCAGCATTTT. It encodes CASSPGSMRQPQHF.

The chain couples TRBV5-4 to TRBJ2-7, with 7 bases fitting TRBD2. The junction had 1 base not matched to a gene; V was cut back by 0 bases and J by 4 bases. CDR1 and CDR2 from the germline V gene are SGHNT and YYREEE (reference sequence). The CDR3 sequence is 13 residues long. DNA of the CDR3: TGTGCCAGCAGCTTGGGCGGGAGATACGAGCAGTACTTC. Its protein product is CASSLGGRYEQYF.

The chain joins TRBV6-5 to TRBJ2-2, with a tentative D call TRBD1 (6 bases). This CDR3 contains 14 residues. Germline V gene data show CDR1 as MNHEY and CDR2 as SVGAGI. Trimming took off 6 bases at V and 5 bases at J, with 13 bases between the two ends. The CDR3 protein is CASSPGQLTGELFF. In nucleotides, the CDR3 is TGTGCCAGCAGCCCGGGACAATTAACCGGGGAGCTGTTTTTT.

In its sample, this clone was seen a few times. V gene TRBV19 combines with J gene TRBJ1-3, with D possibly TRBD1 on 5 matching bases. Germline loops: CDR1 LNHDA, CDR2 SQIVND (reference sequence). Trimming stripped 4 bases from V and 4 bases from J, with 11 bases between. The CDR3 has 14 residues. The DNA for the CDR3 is TGTGCCAGTAGTACGACAGTCTCCGGAAACACCATATATTTT. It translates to CASSTTVSGNTIYF.